A selection of T cell receptor beta chains follows, all from one sample in a study of OX40 agonist ivuxolimab in advanced cancers. Generated by immunoSEQ multiplex PCR, the TCRdb table keeps only in-frame clones and is missing some. The table records 45,000 to 50,000 clones, around nine tenths of them present only once. Sequences were derived from CD4+ or CD8+ T cells sorted from blood, sampled in a trial of the OX40 agonist ivuxolimab. The receptors shown here come from an adult with an advanced solid tumor such as melanoma, head and neck, liver or kidney cancer. The CDR3 runs from the conserved cysteine through the conserved F or W. A D gene is named only where the DNA matches it firmly. The size of a clone is reported for some rows only, either as once, few or many, or as a class for expanded clones.

>.|TRBV27|.|TRBJ1-6
TGTGCCAGCAGACCTATGAATTCACCCCTCCACTTT
CASRPMNSPLHF
>.|TRBV9|.|TRBJ1-2
TGTGCCAGCAGCGGGGTGCAAGGCTATGGCTACACCTTC
CASSGVQGYGYTF
>.|TRBV27|.|TRBJ2-1
TGTGCCAGCAGTTCACTCCTGGGGACGTCCTACAATGAGCAGTTCTTC
CASSSLLGTSYNEQFF
>.|TRBV6-5|.|TRBJ1-2
TGTGCCAGCAGTTCCTCAAGGGCCTATGGCTACACCTTC
CASSSSRAYGYTF
>.|TRBV7-6|.|TRBJ1-1
TGTGCCAGCAGCGGAGGTGGTTGGGGGGGGAACACTGAAGCTTTCTTT
CASSGGGWGGNTEAFF
>.|TRBV6-6|.|TRBJ1-5
TGTGCCGCCTCTGGTAGGGAACAGGGCAATCAGCCCCAGCATTTT
CAASGREQGNQPQHF
>.|TRBV9|.|TRBJ1-6
TGTGCCAGCAGCGTAGACGAGACAGAGAATTCACCCCTCCACTTT
CASSVDETENSPLHF
>TRBD1|TRBV27|.|TRBJ2-7
TGTGCCAGCAGTCAAGGGACAGGAGATAACGAGCAGTACTTC
CASSQGTGDNEQYF
>.|TRBV7-2|few|TRBJ1-6
TGTGCCAGCAGCTTGGGCCATAATTCACCCCTCCACTTT
CASSLGHNSPLHF
>TRBD1|TRBV6-5|.|TRBJ2-5
TGTGCCAGCAGTAGACCGGGACAGGGGAGGGAGACCCAGTACTTC
CASSRPGQGRETQYF
>.|TRBV4-1|once|TRBJ1-6
TGCGCCAGCAGCCAAGCCATCAATTCACCCCTCCACTTT
CASSQAINSPLHF
>.|TRBV21-1|.|TRBJ2-7
TGTGCCAGCAGCAAAGCAAGCCGGGACATATGCTACGAGCAGTACTTC
CASSKASRDICYEQYF
>TRBD1|TRBV6-1|.|TRBJ2-3
TGTGCCAGCAGTGAACGGGTGACAGGGCGTCTCGATACGCAGTATTTT
CASSERVTGRLDTQYF
>.|TRBV5-4|.|TRBJ2-5
TGTGCCAGCAGCTTGGCACAAGGAGAGACCCAGTACTTC
CASSLAQGETQYF
>.|TRBV13|.|TRBJ1-1
TGTGCCAGCAGCTTGGGGCTTGAAGCTTTCTTT
CASSLGLEAFF
>.|TRBV7-6|.|TRBJ2-7
TGTGCCAGCAGCTTAGAGGGCAGGGGACCGACCTACGAGCAGTACTTC
CASSLEGRGPTYEQYF
>.|TRBV30|.|TRBJ1-3
TGTGCCTGGAGTGTAAAAATTACAGACACCATATATTTT
CAWSVKITDTIYF
>.|TRBV11-2|.|TRBJ2-1
TGTGCCAGCAGCTTAGAGCTTGGGCCTTACAATGAGCAGTTCTTC
CASSLELGPYNEQFF
>.|TRBV9|.|TRBJ2-6
TGTGCCAGCAGCGTAGAAGGGGACCCCTCTGGGGCCAACGTCCTGACTTTC
CASSVEGDPSGANVLTF
>.|TRBV11-1|.|TRBJ1-2
TGTGCCAGCAGCGCCGGCCGGGCGGAAGCCAACTATGGCTACACCTTC
CASSAGRAEANYGYTF
>TRBD2|TRBV30|.|TRBJ2-7
TGTGCCTGGACGGGGGGAAACTACGAGCAGTACTTC
CAWTGGNYEQYF
>TRBD1|TRBV25-1|few|TRBJ2-1
TGTGCCAGCAGTCCCGGAGGGACAGGGGGCCACGATGAGCAGTTCTTC
CASSPGGTGGHDEQFF
>.|TRBV5-1|.|TRBJ1-2
TGCGCCAGCAGCTTGGCCAGGGCAGGGGAAGGGGTAAACTCTGGCTACACCTTC
CASSLARAGEGVNSGYTF
>TRBD2|TRBV7-2|.|TRBJ2-3
TGTGCCAGCAGCCCCAGAGGCGCGGGGGGGAGGGATACGCAGTATTTT
CASSPRGAGGRDTQYF
>TRBD1|TRBV30|.|TRBJ1-6
TGTGCCTGGGAGGAGGGGGCTATTATTGGTTCACCCCTCCACTTT
CAWEEGAIIGSPLHF
>TRBD1|TRBV27|.|TRBJ1-1
TGTGCCAGCAGCCCCGGGACAGGGGTTGGCACTGAAGCTTTCTTT
CASSPGTGVGTEAFF
>TRBD2|TRBV10-3|.|TRBJ2-1
TGTGCCATCAGTGATACTAGCGGGGGGCTCTACAATGAGCAGTTCTTC
CAISDTSGGLYNEQFF
>.|TRBV4-1|.|TRBJ1-1
TGCGCCAGCAGCCAAGACTACGGGGTCAAGAACACTGAAGCTTTCTTT
CASSQDYGVKNTEAFF
>TRBD2|TRBV7-6|.|TRBJ2-1
TGTGCCAGCAGTCCCGGGGGGGCCGGACGGGAGCAGTTCTTC
CASSPGGAGREQFF